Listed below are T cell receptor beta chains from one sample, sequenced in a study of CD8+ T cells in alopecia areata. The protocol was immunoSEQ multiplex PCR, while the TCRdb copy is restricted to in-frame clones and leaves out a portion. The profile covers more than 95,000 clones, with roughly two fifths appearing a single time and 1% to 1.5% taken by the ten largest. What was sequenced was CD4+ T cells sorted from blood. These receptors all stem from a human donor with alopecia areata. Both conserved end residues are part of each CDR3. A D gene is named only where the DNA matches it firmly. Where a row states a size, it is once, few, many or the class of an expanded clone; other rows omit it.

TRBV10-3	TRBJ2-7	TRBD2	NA	CAIGLAGVDRYEQYF	TGTGCCATCGGGCTAGCGGGAGTGGATCGGTACGAGCAGTACTTC
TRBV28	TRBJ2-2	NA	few	CASSTNRIGELFF	TGTGCCAGCAGTACCAACAGAATCGGGGAGCTGTTTTTT
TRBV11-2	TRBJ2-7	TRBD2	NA	CASSRLGLAVNSYEQYF	TGTGCCAGCAGCCGACTGGGACTAGCGGTAAACTCCTACGAGCAGTACTTC
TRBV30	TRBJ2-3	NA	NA	CAWSVGGSTDTQYF	TGTGCCTGGAGTGTTGGCGGGAGCACAGATACGCAGTATTTT
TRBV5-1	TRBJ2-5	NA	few	CASSSRRSFQETQYF	TGCGCCAGCAGCTCCCGCAGGAGCTTCCAAGAGACCCAGTACTTC
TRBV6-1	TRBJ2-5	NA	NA	CASQFQETQYF	TGTGCCAGCCAGTTCCAAGAGACCCAGTACTTC
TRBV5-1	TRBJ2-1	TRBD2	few	CASSYTSGINEQFF	TGCGCCAGCAGCTACACTAGCGGGATTAATGAGCAGTTCTTC
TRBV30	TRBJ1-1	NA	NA	CAWSVQGITEAFF	TGTGCCTGGAGTGTACAGGGTATCACTGAAGCTTTCTTT
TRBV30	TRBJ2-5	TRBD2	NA	CAWRSSGKETQYF	TGTGCCTGGAGGTCGAGCGGGAAAGAGACCCAGTACTTC
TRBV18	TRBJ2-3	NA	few	CASSPRDSSADTQYF	TGTGCCAGCTCACCGCGGGACAGTTCCGCAGATACGCAGTATTTT
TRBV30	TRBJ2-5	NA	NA	CAWGSGQTQETQYF	TGTGCCTGGGGGTCGGGGCAGACGCAAGAGACCCAGTACTTC
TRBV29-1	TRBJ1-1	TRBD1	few	CSVRGQVVVEAFF	TGCAGCGTCCGGGGACAGGTGGTGGTAGAAGCTTTCTTT
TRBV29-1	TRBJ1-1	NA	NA	CSVDGSANTEAFF	TGCAGCGTTGATGGCAGCGCAAACACTGAAGCTTTCTTT
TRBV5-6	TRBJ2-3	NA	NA	CASSLVVDTQYF	TGTGCCAGCAGCTTGGTAGTGGATACGCAGTATTTT
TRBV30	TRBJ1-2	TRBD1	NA	CAWSVLTGGSGYTF	TGTGCCTGGAGTGTTCTCACAGGGGGAAGCGGCTACACCTTC
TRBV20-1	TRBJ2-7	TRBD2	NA	CSATSGYEQYF	TGCAGTGCAACTAGCGGGTACGAGCAGTACTTC
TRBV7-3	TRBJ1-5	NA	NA	CASSLTGNQPQHF	TGTGCCAGCAGCTTAACGGGGAATCAGCCCCAGCATTTT
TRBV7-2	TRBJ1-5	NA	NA	CASSLDPRRGQPQHF	TGTGCCAGCAGCTTGGACCCCCGGAGGGGTCAGCCCCAGCATTTT
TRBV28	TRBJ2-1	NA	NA	CASSRRGRTYEQFF	TGTGCCAGCAGCAGACGGGGACGGACCTATGAGCAGTTCTTC
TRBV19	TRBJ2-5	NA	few	CASTEEETQYF	TGTGCCAGTACCGAAGAGGAGACCCAGTACTTC
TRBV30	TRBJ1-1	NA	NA	CAWSGGEGTEAFF	TGTGCCTGGAGTGGGGGGGAGGGCACTGAAGCTTTCTTT
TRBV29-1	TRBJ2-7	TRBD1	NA	CSVAPGTGFYEQYF	TGCAGCGTTGCCCCCGGGACAGGGTTCTACGAGCAGTACTTC
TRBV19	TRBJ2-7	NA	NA	CASSYGRNYEQYF	TGTGCCAGTAGTTACGGCAGAAACTACGAGCAGTACTTC
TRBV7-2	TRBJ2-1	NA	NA	CASSPSRGRRNEQFF	TGTGCCAGCAGTCCTTCCAGGGGCCGAAGGAATGAGCAGTTCTTC
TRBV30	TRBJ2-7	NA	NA	CAWTPWGYQLYEQYF	TGTGCCTGGACTCCTTGGGGTTATCAACTCTACGAGCAGTACTTC
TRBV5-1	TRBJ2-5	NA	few	CASSFLLGGETQYF	TGCGCCAGCAGCTTCCTCTTGGGGGGAGAGACCCAGTACTTC
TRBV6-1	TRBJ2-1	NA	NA	CASSRSEQFF	TGTGCCAGCAGTAGGAGTGAGCAGTTCTTC
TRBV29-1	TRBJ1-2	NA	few	CSDGGNRGYTF	TGCAGCGATGGGGGGAATCGTGGCTACACCTTC
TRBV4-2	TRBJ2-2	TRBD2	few	CASSQDPSGGHNTGELFF	TGTGCCAGCAGCCAAGATCCTAGCGGGGGGCATAACACCGGGGAGCTGTTTTTT
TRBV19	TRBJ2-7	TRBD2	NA	CASSIAGGTYEQYF	TGTGCCAGTAGTATAGCGGGAGGCACCTACGAGCAGTACTTC
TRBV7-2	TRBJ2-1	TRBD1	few	CASSPDRVRDNEQFF	TGTGCCAGCAGCCCAGACAGGGTGAGGGACAATGAGCAGTTCTTC
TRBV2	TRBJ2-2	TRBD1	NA	CASTWDSNTGELFF	TGTGCCAGCACTTGGGACAGTAACACCGGGGAGCTGTTTTTT
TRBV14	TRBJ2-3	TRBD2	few	CASSHPAGVTDTQYF	TGTGCCAGCAGCCACCCAGCGGGGGTCACAGATACGCAGTATTTT
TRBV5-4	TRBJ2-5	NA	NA	CASSLEAYQETQYF	TGTGCCAGCAGCTTGGAGGCATACCAAGAGACCCAGTACTTC
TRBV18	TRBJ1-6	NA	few	CASSPGQGGSPLHF	TGTGCCAGCTCACCGGGCCAGGGCGGTTCACCCCTCCACTTT
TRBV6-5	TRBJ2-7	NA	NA	CASKLTSSYEQYF	TGTGCCAGCAAACTAACTAGCTCCTACGAGCAGTACTTC
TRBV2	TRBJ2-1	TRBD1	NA	CASLLGQDYNEQFF	TGTGCCAGCTTGTTAGGACAGGACTACAATGAGCAGTTCTTC
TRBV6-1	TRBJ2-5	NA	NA	CASMRQDPYQETQYF	TGTGCCAGCATGAGACAGGACCCCTACCAAGAGACCCAGTACTTC
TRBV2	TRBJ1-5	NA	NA	CASNREGNQPQHF	TGTGCCAGCAATCGGGAGGGCAATCAGCCCCAGCATTTT
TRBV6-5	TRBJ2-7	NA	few	CASKTTWGEQYF	TGTGCCAGCAAGACGACATGGGGCGAGCAGTACTTC
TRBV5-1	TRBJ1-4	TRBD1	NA	CASSGTQGAGEKLFF	TGCGCCAGCAGCGGAACACAGGGGGCCGGTGAAAAACTGTTTTTT
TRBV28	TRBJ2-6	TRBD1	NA	CASSLFLQGAAGANVLTF	TGTGCCAGCAGTTTATTTCTTCAGGGGGCAGCTGGGGCCAACGTCCTGACTTTC
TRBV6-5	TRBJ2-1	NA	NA	CASSYTSYNEQFF	TGTGCCAGCAGTTACACGTCCTACAATGAGCAGTTCTTC
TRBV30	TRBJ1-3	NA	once	CAWLKSSGNTIYF	TGTGCCTGGTTGAAAAGCTCTGGAAACACCATATATTTT